The rows below give T cell receptor beta chains drawn from one sample of a study of shared clonotypes between healthy human individuals. Using immunoSEQ multiplex PCR, the repertoire was profiled, and TCRdb retains in-frame clones only, with some absent. Here the sample spans around 2.5 million clones, 93% being singletons. The specimen sequenced was naive CD4+ T cells from PBMCs. These TCRs come from a man younger than 35 in good health. Some clones in this sample may be carry-over from other donors' samples. CDR3s include the opening cysteine and the closing phenylalanine or tryptophan. D genes are given only for firm matches. Size is omitted from some rows. Given values are once, few, many or a class for expanded clones.

abundance | j_gene | v_gene | d_gene | CDR3aa
- | TRBJ2-7 | TRBV6-1 | - | CASKNSYEQYF
- | TRBJ1-6 | TRBV7-3 | - | CASSLARDSPLHF
- | TRBJ1-6 | TRBV6-5 | - | CASMGGVNNSPLHF
- | TRBJ2-1 | TRBV6-1 | - | CASSEAGVGSYNEQFF
few | TRBJ1-1 | TRBV29-1 | - | CSVFEGRAFF
- | TRBJ2-7 | TRBV6-5 | - | CASGTSYEQYF
- | TRBJ2-7 | TRBV18 | TRBD1 | CASSQWDSRPEQYF
- | TRBJ2-7 | TRBV5-1 | TRBD2 | CASSSIAGPSYEQYF
once | TRBJ1-5 | TRBV7-2 | - | CASSLKAGTRQPQHF
- | TRBJ2-3 | TRBV5-4 | TRBD2 | CASSRPGPGGTTDTQYF
- | TRBJ2-7 | TRBV11-3 | - | CASSLDSSYEQYF
- | TRBJ2-5 | TRBV7-9 | TRBD2 | CASSSTPGLAGETQYF
once | TRBJ2-7 | TRBV5-1 | TRBD2 | CASSQLSGASSYEQYF
- | TRBJ1-4 | TRBV19 | - | CASTSGEQINEKLFF
- | TRBJ1-5 | TRBV5-5 | - | CASQVEAQGNQPQHF
- | TRBJ2-7 | TRBV6-5 | - | CASSPTEGYEQYF
once | TRBJ1-5 | TRBV19 | TRBD1 | CASSILLSWDRGLSNQPQHF
once | TRBJ2-6 | TRBV30 | - | CASTFFPAGANVLTF
- | TRBJ2-1 | TRBV5-4 | - | CASSQSYSREQFF
- | TRBJ1-1 | TRBV19 | - | CASLGDTEAFF
- | TRBJ2-4 | TRBV28 | TRBD1 | CASRETGLAKNIQYF
- | TRBJ2-6 | TRBV2 | - | CASSGRGTSEANVLTF
few | TRBJ1-5 | TRBV6-1 | - | CASSEALGANQPQHF
- | TRBJ2-1 | TRBV6-6 | TRBD2 | CASSFLTSGGNEQFF